These T cell receptor beta chains were read from a single sample in a study of blood T cell repertoires in COVID-19. Using immunoSEQ multiplex PCR, the repertoire was profiled, and TCRdb retains in-frame clones only, with some absent. This sample yields around 33,000 clones, of which roughly 80% are seen a single time; approximately 15% belongs to the top ten. Source material: peripheral blood. The receptors shown here come from an elderly man with active or convalescent COVID-19. CDR3s include the opening cysteine and the closing phenylalanine or tryptophan. The order of the fields is clone size, D gene, J gene, V gene, CDR3 protein, CDR3 DNA. The D gene is left open where the match is weak. Size values are once, few and many counts, or a class for expanded clones, and some rows have none.

size: NA; D: TRBD1; J: TRBJ2-5; V: TRBV25-1; CDR3: CASSEPGQGAEETQYF; DNA: TGTGCCAGCAGTGAACCTGGGCAGGGGGCCGAAGAGACCCAGTACTTC
size: NA; D: TRBD1; J: TRBJ1-4; V: TRBV19; CDR3: CATKDLQGPGGEKLFF; DNA: TGTGCCACAAAAGACCTACAGGGGCCGGGCGGTGAAAAACTGTTTTTT
size: few; D: NA; J: TRBJ2-7; V: TRBV18; CDR3: CASSQLKGEGQAYF; DNA: TGTGCCAGCTCACAGTTGAAGGGGGAGGGCCAGGCGTACTTC
size: NA; D: TRBD1; J: TRBJ2-7; V: TRBV28; CDR3: CASGPTGASYEQYF; DNA: TGTGCCAGCGGACCGACAGGGGCCTCCTACGAGCAGTACTTC
size: NA; D: TRBD2; J: TRBJ2-2; V: TRBV19; CDR3: CASSIVTSGNTGELFF; DNA: TGTGCCAGTAGTATAGTGACTAGCGGGAACACCGGGGAGCTGTTTTTT
size: NA; D: TRBD1; J: TRBJ1-3; V: TRBV2; CDR3: CASTRTGGTQASGNTIYF; DNA: TGTGCCAGCACCCGGACAGGGGGCACCCAAGCATCTGGAAACACCATATATTTT
size: NA; D: TRBD1; J: TRBJ1-5; V: TRBV6-5; CDR3: CASRDRGQAQHF; DNA: TGTGCCAGCAGGGACAGGGGTCAAGCCCAGCATTTT
size: once; D: NA; J: TRBJ1-6; V: TRBV27; CDR3: CASSSGQPGNSPLHF; DNA: TGTGCCAGCAGCTCCGGACAGCCCGGCAATTCACCCCTCCACTTT
size: NA; D: NA; J: TRBJ2-7; V: TRBV23-1; CDR3: CASSSPYRVRWYEQYF; DNA: TGCGCCAGCAGCTCCCCATACAGGGTTAGGTGGTACGAGCAGTACTTC
size: NA; D: NA; J: TRBJ1-5; V: TRBV7-5; CDR3: CVRSSTREVFNQPQHF; DNA: TGTGTCAGAAGCTCAACCAGGGAAGTATTCAATCAGCCCCAGCATTTT
size: NA; D: TRBD2; J: TRBJ2-3; V: TRBV11-2; CDR3: CASSLRLAGVADTQYF; DNA: TGTGCCAGCAGCTTAAGGCTAGCGGGAGTCGCAGATACGCAGTATTTT
size: few; D: NA; J: TRBJ1-1; V: TRBV7-9; CDR3: CASSLDPVSLRGNTEAFF; DNA: TGTGCCAGCAGCTTAGACCCTGTTTCTCTAAGAGGAAACACTGAAGCTTTCTTT
size: NA; D: TRBD1; J: TRBJ2-7; V: TRBV29-1; CDR3: CSVNRDRGHEQYF; DNA: TGCAGCGTGAACCGGGACAGGGGCCACGAGCAGTACTTC
size: NA; D: NA; J: TRBJ2-5; V: TRBV7-7; CDR3: CASSLTGFFETQYF; DNA: TGTGCCAGCAGTCTCACAGGGTTTTTCGAGACCCAGTACTTC
size: NA; D: NA; J: TRBJ1-5; V: TRBV9; CDR3: CASSFGPGQGQPQHF; DNA: TGTGCCAGCAGCTTTGGACCTGGGCAGGGTCAGCCCCAGCATTTT
size: NA; D: NA; J: TRBJ1-5; V: TRBV7-2; CDR3: CASSRTEIQPQHF; DNA: TGTGCCAGCAGCCGGACAGAAATCCAGCCCCAGCATTTT
size: few; D: NA; J: TRBJ2-6; V: TRBV6-5; CDR3: CASSYHRAGANVLTF; DNA: TGTGCCAGCAGTTACCACAGGGCTGGGGCCAACGTCCTGACTTTC
size: few; D: NA; J: TRBJ1-6; V: TRBV19; CDR3: CATSHTRYNSPLHF; DNA: TGTGCCACCTCCCACACCCGCTATAATTCACCCCTCCACTTT
size: NA; D: TRBD1; J: TRBJ2-1; V: TRBV27; CDR3: CASSFLGTGLINEQFF; DNA: TGTGCCAGCAGTTTCTTAGGGACAGGACTTATCAATGAGCAGTTCTTC
size: NA; D: TRBD2; J: TRBJ2-7; V: TRBV7-9; CDR3: CASSFTSVSSYEQYF; DNA: TGTGCCAGCAGCTTCACTAGCGTCAGCTCCTACGAGCAGTACTTC
size: NA; D: TRBD1; J: TRBJ1-5; V: TRBV9; CDR3: CASSGGTGGNQPQHF; DNA: TGTGCCAGCAGCGGAGGGACAGGGGGTAATCAGCCCCAGCATTTT
size: NA; D: TRBD2; J: TRBJ2-1; V: TRBV20-1; CDR3: CSASNPSGGYNEQFF; DNA: TGCAGTGCTAGTAATCCTAGCGGGGGGTACAATGAGCAGTTCTTC
size: NA; D: TRBD1; J: TRBJ2-7; V: TRBV2; CDR3: CASSPDRVPYEQYF; DNA: TGTGCCAGCAGTCCCGACAGGGTCCCCTACGAGCAGTACTTC
size: NA; D: TRBD1; J: TRBJ1-1; V: TRBV18; CDR3: CASSVDRARTEAFF; DNA: TGTGCCAGCTCAGTAGACAGGGCGAGGACTGAAGCTTTCTTT
size: few; D: TRBD2; J: TRBJ2-1; V: TRBV11-2; CDR3: CASSSMGTSGSNNEQFF; DNA: TGTGCCAGCAGCTCCATGGGAACTAGCGGGAGTAACAATGAGCAGTTCTTC
size: NA; D: TRBD2; J: TRBJ2-1; V: TRBV5-1; CDR3: CASSLQTSANYNEQFF; DNA: TGCGCCAGCAGTCTCCAGACTAGCGCTAACTACAATGAGCAGTTCTTC
size: once; D: NA; J: TRBJ2-1; V: TRBV7-9; CDR3: CASSLQDSYNEQFF; DNA: TGTGCCAGCAGCTTACAGGACTCCTACAATGAGCAGTTCTTC
size: NA; D: NA; J: TRBJ2-4; V: TRBV2; CDR3: CASSEQGNIQYF; DNA: TGTGCCAGCAGTGAACAGGGGAACATTCAGTACTTC
size: NA; D: NA; J: TRBJ1-6; V: TRBV6-5; CDR3: CASSRTADSPLHF; DNA: TGTGCCAGCAGTCGGACAGCAGATTCACCCCTCCACTTT
size: NA; D: TRBD2; J: TRBJ2-1; V: TRBV14; CDR3: CASSQTSGSSHNEQFF; DNA: TGTGCCAGCAGCCAAACTAGCGGGAGCAGCCACAATGAGCAGTTCTTC
size: NA; D: NA; J: TRBJ2-3; V: TRBV5-1; CDR3: CASSLDKGTDTQYF; DNA: TGCGCCAGCAGCTTAGACAAGGGCACAGATACGCAGTATTTT
size: NA; D: NA; J: TRBJ2-2; V: TRBV5-1; CDR3: CASSLEATGRELFF; DNA: TGCGCCAGCAGCTTGGAGGCGACAGGACGGGAGCTGTTTTTT
size: NA; D: TRBD1; J: TRBJ2-2; V: TRBV5-4; CDR3: CASSLQGRDRATGELFF; DNA: TGTGCCAGCAGCTTGCAAGGCCGGGACAGGGCCACCGGGGAGCTGTTTTTT
size: NA; D: TRBD1; J: TRBJ1-2; V: TRBV6-6; CDR3: CASSYIRTGVAQDYTF; DNA: TGTGCCAGCAGTTATATCCGGACAGGGGTAGCGCAGGACTACACCTTC
size: few; D: TRBD1; J: TRBJ2-5; V: TRBV6-2/TRBV6-3; CDR3: CASSYSILGRQGETQYF; DNA: TGTGCCAGCAGTTACTCGATTCTGGGCAGACAGGGAGAGACCCAGTACTTC
size: NA; D: NA; J: TRBJ1-2; V: TRBV5-1; CDR3: CASSLDLGEGYTF; DNA: TGCGCCAGCAGCCTGGATCTAGGGGAAGGCTACACCTTC
size: NA; D: TRBD2; J: TRBJ2-1; V: TRBV29-1; CDR3: CSVSGLAGQFF; DNA: TGCAGCGTTTCCGGACTAGCGGGACAGTTCTTC
size: NA; D: TRBD1; J: TRBJ2-7; V: TRBV27; CDR3: CASWGRGPYEQYF; DNA: TGTGCCAGCTGGGGCAGGGGGCCTTACGAGCAGTACTTC
size: NA; D: TRBD1; J: TRBJ2-1; V: TRBV4-2; CDR3: CASSQKGTGVNEQFF; DNA: TGTGCCAGCAGCCAAAAAGGGACAGGGGTCAATGAGCAGTTCTTC
size: NA; D: NA; J: TRBJ2-2; V: TRBV7-9; CDR3: CASRESGANTGELFF; DNA: TGTGCCAGCAGGGAGTCAGGGGCGAATACCGGGGAGCTGTTTTTT